A selection of T cell receptor beta chains follows, all from one sample in a study of cytomegalovirus exposure and HLA in healthy donors. Profiling relied on immunoSEQ multiplex PCR, and the TCRdb table lists in-frame clones only, not all of them. The sample carries approximately 97,000 clones, approximately 82% recorded once. Sequencing used PBMCs. These receptors were obtained from a man aged 35 to 55 in good health and CMV-seronegative. CDR3s include the opening cysteine and the closing phenylalanine or tryptophan. D genes are given only for firm matches. Clone sizes are given selectively: once, few, many, or a class where the clone is expanded.

length	size	J	D	V	DNA	CDR3
17	NA	TRBJ2-1	TRBD1	TRBV19	TGTGCCAGTAGTATGGTAACCGGGACAGCGCTACCCAATGAGCAGTTCTTC	CASSMVTGTALPNEQFF
15	NA	TRBJ1-5	NA	TRBV15	TGTGCCACCAGCAGAGAGGCCGGGAGCAATCAGCCCCAGCATTTT	CATSREAGSNQPQHF
15	once	TRBJ2-3	NA	TRBV5-6	TGTGCCAGCACCCCGGTGGGCGGGGCCACAGATACGCAGTATTTT	CASTPVGGATDTQYF
24	NA	TRBJ1-3	TRBD1	TRBV10-1	TGCGCCAGCAGTGATTCCAGACACGACCCGATTGATACCGGGACAGGCTACTCTGGAAACACCATATATTTT	CASSDSRHDPIDTGTGYSGNTIYF
15	NA	TRBJ1-5	TRBD1	TRBV27	TGTGCCAGCAGCCTTACAGGGGGAGGCAATCAGCCCCAGCATTTT	CASSLTGGGNQPQHF
11	NA	TRBJ2-7	NA	TRBV5-3	TGTGCCAGAAGCAGCACCTACGAGCAGTACTTC	CARSSTYEQYF
15	NA	TRBJ1-4	NA	TRBV7-2	TGTGCCAGCAGCTTGACAGCGACCCTTGGTGAAAAACTGTTTTTT	CASSLTATLGEKLFF
12	once	TRBJ1-1	NA	TRBV7-9	TGTGCCAGCAGTACAGGGAACACTGAAGCTTTCTTT	CASSTGNTEAFF
15	NA	TRBJ2-3	NA	TRBV6-4	TGTGCCAGCAGTGACGGGGCGGCGGCCACAGATACGCAGTATTTT	CASSDGAAATDTQYF
19	NA	TRBJ1-3	NA	TRBV21-1	TGTGCCAGCAGCGAAAACACTGGCTTGGACTCCTGCTCTGGAAACACCATATATTTT	CASSENTGLDSCSGNTIYF
18	NA	TRBJ2-3	TRBD2	TRBV2	TGTGCCAGCAGGCTCACTAGCGGGGGGCGGGCTAGCACAGATACGCAGTATTTT	CASRLTSGGRASTDTQYF
15	NA	TRBJ2-3	TRBD1	TRBV5-1	TGCGCCAGCAGCGCCCGGGACAGGCTCACAGATACGCAGTATTTT	CASSARDRLTDTQYF
13	NA	TRBJ2-5	NA	TRBV6-5	TGTGCCAGCAGGCGGTTTGGTGGGGAGACCCAGTACTTC	CASRRFGGETQYF
15	once	TRBJ1-2	TRBD1	TRBV6-5	TGCGCCAGCAGAAGTCCCGGGGACAGCGACTATGGCTACACCTTC	CASRSPGDSDYGYTF
16	once	TRBJ1-1	NA	TRBV13	TGTGCCAGCAGCAACAGTCCACACTCCGAGAACACTGAAGCTTTCTTT	CASSNSPHSENTEAFF
15	NA	TRBJ1-6	NA	TRBV19	TGTGCCAGTAGTATAGATCAGGGGAGTCATTCACCCCTCCACTTT	CASSIDQGSHSPLHF
17	NA	TRBJ1-5	TRBD1	TRBV7-2	TGTGCCAGCAGCTTAGTTGCCACGGGACAGGGAGAGGGGCCCCAGCATTTT	CASSLVATGQGEGPQHF
16	NA	TRBJ2-1	TRBD2	TRBV9	TGTGCCAGCACCGCCCCTTTGGCTAGCGGAAACAATGAGCAGTTCTTC	CASTAPLASGNNEQFF
15	NA	TRBJ2-7	NA	TRBV6-5	TGTGCCAGCAGTTACACCCGAGGGCGGACCGCCGAGCAGTACTTC	CASSYTRGRTAEQYF
15	NA	TRBJ2-3	NA	TRBV25-1	TGTGCCAGCAGCGGCCACCAGGGGCTTGAAGATACGCAGTATTTT	CASSGHQGLEDTQYF
12	NA	TRBJ2-3	NA	TRBV5-1	TGCGCCAGCAGTCCCCGGGTGGATACGCAGTATTTT	CASSPRVDTQYF
15	NA	TRBJ1-6	TRBD1	TRBV7-2	TGTGCCAGCAGCGCCCTGACAGGGGGATATTCACCCCTCCACTTT	CASSALTGGYSPLHF
16	NA	TRBJ1-2	NA	TRBV7-2	TGTGCCAGCAGCTTAGTTGCGGGGGAGGTCTTATCTGGCTACACCTTC	CASSLVAGEVLSGYTF
15	NA	TRBJ2-7	TRBD2	TRBV7-2	TGTGCCAGCAGCCCTCGGACTAGCGGGATCTACGAGCAGTACTTC	CASSPRTSGIYEQYF
13	NA	TRBJ1-1	NA	TRBV27	TGTGCCAGCAGTATCAGTACGAGGACTGAAGCTTTCTTT	CASSISTRTEAFF
16	NA	TRBJ1-5	TRBD1	TRBV4-1	TGCGCCAGCAGCCAAGTTGCATCGGACAGGGAACAGCCCCAGCATTTT	CASSQVASDREQPQHF
15	NA	TRBJ2-1	TRBD2	TRBV19	TGTGCCAGTAGGACTAGCGGGGGATCCTACAATGAGCAGTTCTTC	CASRTSGGSYNEQFF
14	NA	TRBJ2-7	NA	TRBV11-1	TGTGCCAGCAGCTTAGTCGGCGGATCCTACGAGCAGTACTTC	CASSLVGGSYEQYF
13	NA	TRBJ1-2	TRBD1	TRBV6-5	TGTGCCAGCACCATGGGACAGCCTTTTGGCTACACCTTC	CASTMGQPFGYTF
13	NA	TRBJ1-2	NA	TRBV7-9	TGTTCCAGCAGCCCGAGCGCTAACTATGGCTACACCTTC	CSSSPSANYGYTF
12	NA	TRBJ1-2	NA	TRBV7-3	TGTGCCAGCAGCTTAGGTCTGCGTGGCTACACCTTC	CASSLGLRGYTF
15	NA	TRBJ1-4	TRBD1	TRBV5-1	TGCGCCAGCAGCTTGGCCGCGACAGGGTATGAAAAACTGTTTTTT	CASSLAATGYEKLFF
16	few	TRBJ1-6	TRBD1	TRBV7-8	TGTGCCAGCAGCCCCTCCGGGCCAGGGGGAGATTCACCCCTCCACTTT	CASSPSGPGGDSPLHF
13	NA	TRBJ2-7	TRBD1	TRBV27	TGTGCCAGCAGTACCCGACAGGGCCACGAGCAGTACTTC	CASSTRQGHEQYF
14	few	TRBJ2-7	NA	TRBV7-6	TGTGCCAGCAGCTTAGCTGGGAGTCCCTACGAGCAGTACTTC	CASSLAGSPYEQYF
16	NA	TRBJ2-3	NA	TRBV21-1	TGTGCCAGCAGCAGGGGACAGGGGGCGCGCACAGATACGCAGTATTTT	CASSRGQGARTDTQYF
13	NA	TRBJ2-5	NA	TRBV5-1	TGCGCCAGCAGCTTGGTCGAAAGGGGGACCCAGTACTTC	CASSLVERGTQYF
14	once	TRBJ2-5	TRBD2	TRBV29-1	TGCAGCGTTGATTCAAGCGGGGTACAAGAGACCCAGTACTTC	CSVDSSGVQETQYF
17	NA	TRBJ1-6	TRBD1	TRBV7-2	TGTGCCAGCAGCCCCCGGACAGGCCGGAACTATAATTCACCCCTCCACTTT	CASSPRTGRNYNSPLHF
18	few	TRBJ2-2	TRBD2	TRBV9	TGTGCCAGCAGCGACAGCCTAGCGGGGGGGCTGGGAACCGGGGAGCTGTTTTTT	CASSDSLAGGLGTGELFF
16	once	TRBJ2-7	TRBD1	TRBV9	TGTGCCAGCAGCGCTGATTCAGGGGGCCCAACCTACGAGCAGTACTTC	CASSADSGGPTYEQYF
15	once	TRBJ1-4	TRBD1	TRBV6-5	TGTGCCAGCAGTTATGGACAGGCAACTAATGAAAAACTGTTTTTT	CASSYGQATNEKLFF
14	NA	TRBJ2-5	TRBD2	TRBV11-2	TGTACCAGCAGCTTAGCGGGTCTCCGAGGGACCCAGTACTTC	CTSSLAGLRGTQYF
18	NA	TRBJ2-1	NA	TRBV19	TGTGCCAGTAGTACAAACCCGATACAGGCGAGCTCCTACAATGAGCAGTTCTTC	CASSTNPIQASSYNEQFF
14	NA	TRBJ2-1	NA	TRBV7-9	TGTGCCAGCAGCTTAGAGAGGGTGGTGAATGAGCAGTTCTTC	CASSLERVVNEQFF
14	NA	TRBJ2-3	TRBD2	TRBV19	TGTGCCAGTACCCGGGACTATTCCACAGATACGCAGTATTTT	CASTRDYSTDTQYF
17	NA	TRBJ2-1	TRBD2	TRBV9	TGTGCCAGCAGCGTAGATGGAGCGGGGGGGCTCAGGGATGAGCAGTTCTTC	CASSVDGAGGLRDEQFF
15	NA	TRBJ1-1	NA	TRBV6-1	TGTGCCAGCAGTGATCAGGGGCAAATGAACACTGAAGCTTTCTTT	CASSDQGQMNTEAFF
16	once	TRBJ1-1	NA	TRBV5-6	TGTGCCAGCAGCTCCCATAGGGGGACGGAGAACACTGAAGCTTTCTTT	CASSSHRGTENTEAFF
14	once	TRBJ1-4	TRBD1	TRBV6-1	TGTGCCAGCAGTGGGTGGACAGGGGATGAAAAACTGTTTTTT	CASSGWTGDEKLFF
14	NA	TRBJ1-5	TRBD1	TRBV9	TGTGCCAGCAGCCCAGGACAGGGCAATCAGCCCCAGCATTTT	CASSPGQGNQPQHF